Each of the 16 T cell receptor beta chains below was sequenced from the same sample in a study of type 1 and type 2 diabetes patients. The PCR template was genomic DNA. The TCR beta CDR3 region was amplified using 30 forward and 13 reverse primers. From the multiplex PCR reads, TCRdb called clonotypes with MiXCR, one entry per CDR3 protein. The sample yields more than 250,000 distinct CDR3 sequences, roughly 50% seen once. What was sequenced was peripheral blood mononuclear cells (PBMCs). The receptors were sampled from a man younger than 35 with type 2 diabetes.

This clonotype was observed a handful of times. The rearrangement joins TRBV27 to TRBJ2-2; D is possibly TRBD2 (5 bases). V lost 3 bases, J lost 1 base, and 9 bases lay in between. CDR1 is MNHEY, CDR2 SMNVEV, per germline (reference sequence). This CDR3 comprises 15 residues. CDR3 in amino acids: CASSFDGKNTGELFF. The DNA of the CDR3 is TGTGCCAGCAGTTTCGACGGGAAGAACACCGGGGAGCTGTTTTTT.

The CDR3: CASGPPGVEQFF. Here the CDR3 DNA reads TGTGCCAGCGGCCCGCCGGGGGTTGAGCAGTTCTTC. The V and J genes are TRBV27 and TRBJ2-1, with D tentatively TRBD2 (6 bases). The CDR3 totals 12 residues. V was trimmed by 8 bases and J by 9 bases, leaving 14 bases between them. Germline lookup yields CDR1 MNHEY and CDR2 SMNVEV (reference sequence).

This clonotype was recorded at least ten times. The J gene is TRBJ1-1, the V gene TRBV10-3; the D is unclear. In germline, CDR1 is ENHRY, CDR2 SYGVKD. This CDR3 is 12 amino acids long. Trimming shortened V by 4 bases and J by 6 bases, and 9 bases separated the two germline ends. The CDR3 DNA is TGTGCCATCAGTGTAGCGGGGTCTGAAGCTTTCTTT. Translation: CAISVAGSEAFF.

This clonotype was detected once. This may be a read error: a much more frequent sequence differs by one nucleotide. This sequence joins TRBV19 and TRBJ1-5, with D unresolved. The V and J ends lost 7 bases and 7 bases respectively, with 17 bases between them. The germline CDR1 and CDR2 sequences are LNHDA and SQIVND (reference sequence). This CDR3 spans 14 amino acids. The CDR3 protein is CASNLPRTWQPQHF. The DNA of the CDR3 is TGTGCCAGTAACTTACCCCGGACCTGGCAGCCCCAGCATTTT.

The rearrangement joins TRBV7-8 to TRBJ2-7; D call uncertain. The CDR3 spans 16 residues. The germline V gene has CDR1 SGHVS and CDR2 FQNEAQ. The V end was cut by 2 bases, the J end by 2 bases, with 16 bases between. In nucleotides, the CDR3 is TGTGCCAGCAGCTTACGGACCGGGCAAAGCGCCTACGAGCAGTACTTC. Protein: CASSLRTGQSAYEQYF.

This clonotype was observed a few times. The CDR3 here is CASSVGQYYEQYF. For the CDR3, the DNA is TGTGCCAGCAGTGTAGGACAGTACTACGAGCAGTACTTC. V and J are TRBV6-4 and TRBJ2-7, with D possibly being TRBD1 (6 bases). Germline V gene lookup returns CDR1 MRHNA and CDR2 SNTAGT. Trimming stripped 4 bases from V and 3 bases from J, with 10 bases between. The CDR3 runs to 13 residues.

The chain carries TRBV10-3 and TRBJ1-1; D uncertain. This CDR3 region has 16 residues. The V and J ends lost 2 bases and 0 bases respectively, with 13 bases between them. CDR1 is ENHRY, CDR2 SYGVKD, per germline. CDR3 nucleotide sequence: TGTGCCATCAGTGAGCGCCGAGGCACCCTGAACACTGAAGCTTTCTTT. This encodes CAISERRGTLNTEAFF.

The chain couples TRBV20-1 to TRBJ2-1; D is tentatively TRBD1 or TRBD2 (5 bases each). The CDR3 extends over 15 amino acids. In germline, CDR1 is DFQATT, CDR2 SNEGSKA (reference sequence). V was cut by 5 bases and J by 6 bases, with 20 bases left in between. The CDR3 DNA follows: TGCAGTGCTCCCCCTCGTAGTCTGAGGGGCAATGAGCAGTTCTTC. Protein: CSAPPRSLRGNEQFF.

The J gene is TRBJ2-7, the V gene TRBV9; 9 nucleotides line up with TRBD2. This CDR3 region has 16 residues. Looked up from germline, CDR1 is SGDLS and CDR2 is YYNGEE. The V and J ends lost 0 bases and 6 bases, in that order; junction bases with no gene match: 10. CDR3 sequence: CASSVGASGDTTEQYF. As DNA, the CDR3 is TGTGCCAGCAGCGTAGGGGCTAGCGGGGATACAACCGAGCAGTACTTC.

V usage is TRBV7-3 and J usage is TRBJ1-1; D call uncertain. This CDR3 is 13 amino acids long. Trimming shortened V by 5 bases and J by 0 bases, and 7 bases separated the two germline ends. Germline-derived CDR1 and CDR2 are SGHTA and FQGTGA. CDR3 region: CASSGEMNTEAFF. CDR3 coding DNA: TGTGCCAGCAGCGGGGAGATGAACACTGAAGCTTTCTTT.

This clonotype was seen more than once but under ten times. The chain joins TRBV24-1 to TRBJ2-2, with D unclear. V was pared by 9 bases and J by 0 bases, with 4 bases between. The CDR3 spans 12 residues. Germline assignment: CDR1 KGHDR and CDR2 SFDVKD. CDR3 in amino acids: CATAPNTGELFF. In nucleotides, the CDR3 is TGTGCCACCGCCCCGAACACCGGGGAGCTGTTTTTT.

This clonotype has only a few counts. The genes are TRBV10-2 and TRBJ2-7, with 13 bases matching TRBD2. After removal of 6 bases from V and 3 bases from J, the junction contained 2 bases not matched to a gene. The CDR3 has 14 residues. Germline V gene sequence: CDR1 WSHSY, CDR2 SAAADI. The CDR3: CASRLAGGHYEQYF. The DNA for the CDR3 is TGCGCCAGCAGACTAGCGGGGGGGCACTACGAGCAGTACTTC.

The chain combines TRBV19 with TRBJ1-5, with D maybe TRBD1 (5 bases). The CDR3 totals 16 residues. The V gene lost 5 bases and the J gene lost 6 bases, with 20 bases spanning the gap. Germline V CDR1 and CDR2: LNHDA, SQIVND (reference sequence). The chain's CDR3 is CASSPRGGGTSQPQHF. CDR3 nucleotides: TGTGCCAGTAGTCCCCGGGGGGGAGGGACGAGTCAGCCCCAGCATTTT. Supplemented by reference TRBV19 and TRBJ1-5, the full variable domain reads DGGITQSPKYLFRKEGQNVTLSCEQNLNHDAMYWYRQDPGQGLRLIYYSQIVNDFQKGDIAEGYSVSREKKESFPLTVTSAQKNPTAFYLCASSPRGGGTSQPQHFGDGTRLSIL.

This clonotype was picked up a small number of times. The rearrangement joins TRBV19 to TRBJ2-7; TRBD2 aligns across 8 bases. The CDR3 contains 15 residues. Trimming took 1 base from V and 2 from J; bases not matched to a gene: 4. Germline loops: CDR1 LNHDA, CDR2 SQIVND (reference sequence). The CDR3 protein is CASSIGVSGTYEQYF. CDR3 DNA: TGTGCCAGTAGTATAGGTGTTAGCGGGACCTACGAGCAGTACTTC.

This clonotype turned up a few times. At one end the junction does not follow the germline gene, possibly because of a read error. The rearrangement links TRBV7-7 to TRBJ2-5; D unresolved. The CDR3 consists of 15 residues. Germline CDR1 and CDR2: SSHAT and FNYEAQ (reference sequence). CDR3 amino acids: CASSTLPGVGETQYF. CDR3 nucleotides: TGTGCTAGCAGCACCCTGCCTGGGGTGGGAGAGACCCAGTACTTC.

The table lists this clonotype with a few counts. The chain combines TRBV2 with TRBJ1-2; perhaps TRBD1 as D (6 bases). V was cut by 3 bases and J by 3 bases, with 11 bases left in between. The CDR3 runs to 14 residues. In germline, CDR1 is SNHLY, CDR2 FYNNEI. The CDR3 loop reads CASSEKGVDYGYTF. CDR3 nucleotide sequence: TGTGCCAGCAGTGAGAAGGGGGTAGACTATGGCTACACCTTC.